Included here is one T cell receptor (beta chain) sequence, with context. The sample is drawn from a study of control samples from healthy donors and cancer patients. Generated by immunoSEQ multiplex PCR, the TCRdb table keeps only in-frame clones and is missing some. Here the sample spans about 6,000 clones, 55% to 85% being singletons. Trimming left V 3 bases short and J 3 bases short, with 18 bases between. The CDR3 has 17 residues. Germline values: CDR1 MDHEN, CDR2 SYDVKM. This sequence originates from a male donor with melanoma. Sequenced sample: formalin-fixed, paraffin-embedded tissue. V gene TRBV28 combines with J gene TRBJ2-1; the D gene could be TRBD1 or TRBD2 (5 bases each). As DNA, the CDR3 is TGTGCCAGCAGTTTTTTAGGGAGCAGGGCGAGCTACAATGAGCAGTTCTTC. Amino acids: CASSFLGSRASYNEQFF.